These 5 T cell receptor beta chains share one sample of origin, sequenced in a study of cytomegalovirus exposure and HLA in healthy donors. Primers: 60 Vbeta forward and 13 Jbeta reverse. Assay used: immunoSEQ multiplex PCR; TCRdb lists only in-frame clones, some missing. The sample includes 100,000 to 150,000 clones, around three quarters of them seen just once. Sequenced: PBMCs. The origin of the receptors is a woman aged 45-60 years in good health and CMV-seronegative.

This clone was observed a single time. The rearrangement links TRBV6-4 to TRBJ2-1; a weak D match, TRBD1 (5 bases). The CDR3 is 14 residues long. Germline V CDR1 and CDR2: MRHNA, SNTAGT. Trimming took 5 bases from V and 8 from J, leaving 16 bases between them. CDR3 DNA: TGTGCCAGCAGTATCGACCTTGGGGCGGATGAGCAGTTCTTC. This translates into CASSIDLGADEQFF.

The chain recombines TRBV5-1 with TRBJ1-4, with TRBD1 matching 7 bases. J gave up 5 bases and V 4 bases, and 14 bases lay outside the gene matches. The CDR3 has 17 amino acids. Germline CDR1 is SGHRS and CDR2 is YFSETQ. The CDR3 bases are TGCGCCAGCAGCCGAGGGACAGCTACGGCCCTAAATGAAAAACTGTTTTTT. Translation gives CASSRGTATALNEKLFF.

The table lists this clone with a few counts. This chain links TRBV30 with TRBJ1-1; 9 bases fit TRBD1. CDR3 length equals 11 residues. Germline assignment: CDR1 GTSNPN and CDR2 SVGIG (reference sequence). With 5 bases clipped from V and 7 bases from J, the junction kept 2 bases outside the gene matches. CDR3 sequence: CAWDRGNEAFF. The CDR3, as DNA: TGTGCCTGGGACAGGGGGAATGAAGCTTTCTTT.

The rearrangement joins TRBV7-3 to TRBJ2-1, with 9 positions matching TRBD1. This CDR3 comprises 16 residues. CDR1 is SGHTA and CDR2 is FQGTGA in the germline V gene. Trimming removed 5 bases from V and 3 bases from J; junction bases left unmatched: 8. CDR3 residues: CASSLYGQGSYNEQFF. The CDR3 nucleotides read TGTGCCAGCAGCCTATACGGACAGGGGAGCTACAATGAGCAGTTCTTC.

The chain links TRBV10-3 to TRBJ1-5; D unresolved. CDR1 and CDR2 from the germline V gene are ENHRY and SYGVKD. The CDR3 extends over 15 amino acids. V lost 2 bases to trimming and J lost 4 bases, with 12 bases between them. The CDR3 here is CAISESGSGNQPQHF. Written as DNA, the CDR3 is TGTGCCATCAGTGAGAGCGGGTCAGGTAATCAGCCCCAGCATTTT.